This T cell receptor beta chain was sequenced during a study of siplizumab effects on memory and regulatory T cells. Study conclusions and caveats: The Treg-derived share of mappable alloreactive CD4+ clones averaged 68.8% with siplizumab and around 26% in controls. The majority of clones, roughly 80-95% of proliferating CD4+ or CD8+ clones, lacked an assignable naive or memory phenotype. Naive T cells looked more diverse than memory cells and looked like major alloresponse contributors.

Coculturing of the mixed lymphocyte reaction cells was performed at 37°C for around 6 days. The reaction combined CFSE-labelled responder PBMCs and Violet Dye-labelled stimulator PBMCs at a 1:1 ratio. TCRdb keeps only in-frame clones here, not all; method: immunoSEQ multiplex PCR. The repertoire table contains more than 65 clones. In the case of this clone: Its specificity is unknown.

The CDR3 length is 14 residues. Germline V lookup: CDR1 MDHEN, CDR2 SYDVKM. V gave up 8 bases and J gave up 7 bases, with 20 bases separating them. The sequence was collected from a human donor in good health; the cells came from an allogeneic mixed lymphocyte reaction. What was sequenced was CFSE-low (dividing) CD8+ T cells sorted from an allogeneic mixed lymphocyte reaction. The chain combines TRBV28 with TRBJ2-5; D ambiguous. This CDR3 is CASGYLGLGGTQYF. In nucleotides, the CDR3 is TGTGCCAGCGGGTACCTGGGATTGGGTGGGACCCAGTACTTC.